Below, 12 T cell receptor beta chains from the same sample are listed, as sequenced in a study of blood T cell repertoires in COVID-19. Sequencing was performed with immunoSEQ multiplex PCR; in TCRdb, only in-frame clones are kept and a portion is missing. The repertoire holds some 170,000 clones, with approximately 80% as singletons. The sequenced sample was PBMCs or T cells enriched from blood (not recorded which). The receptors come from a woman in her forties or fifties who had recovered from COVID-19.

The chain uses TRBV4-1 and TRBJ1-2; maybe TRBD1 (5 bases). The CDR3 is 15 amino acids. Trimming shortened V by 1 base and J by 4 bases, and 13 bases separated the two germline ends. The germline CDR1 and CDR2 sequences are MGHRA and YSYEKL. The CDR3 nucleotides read TGCGCCAGCAGCCAAGGGAGAACAGGCCCCTATGGCTACACCTTC. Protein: CASSQGRTGPYGYTF.

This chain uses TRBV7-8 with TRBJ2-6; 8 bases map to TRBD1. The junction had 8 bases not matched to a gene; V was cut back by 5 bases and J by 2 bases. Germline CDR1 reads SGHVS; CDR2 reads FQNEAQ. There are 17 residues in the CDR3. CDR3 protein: CASSPRTGTAGANVLTF. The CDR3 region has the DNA TGTGCCAGCAGCCCTCGGACAGGGACGGCTGGGGCCAACGTCCTGACTTTC.

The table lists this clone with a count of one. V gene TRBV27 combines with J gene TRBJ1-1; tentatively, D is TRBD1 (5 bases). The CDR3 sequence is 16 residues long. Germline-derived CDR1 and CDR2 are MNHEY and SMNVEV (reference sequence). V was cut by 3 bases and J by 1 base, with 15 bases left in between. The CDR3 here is CASSFGAGLGNTEAFF. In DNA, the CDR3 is TGTGCCAGCAGTTTTGGGGCAGGGTTGGGGAACACTGAAGCTTTCTTT.

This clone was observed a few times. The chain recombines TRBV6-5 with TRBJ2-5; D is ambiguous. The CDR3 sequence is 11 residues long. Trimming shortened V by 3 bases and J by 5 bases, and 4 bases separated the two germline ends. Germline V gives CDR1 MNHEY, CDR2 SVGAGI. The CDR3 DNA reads TGTGCCAGCAGTTATTATGAGACCCAGTACTTC. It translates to CASSYYETQYF.

CDR3 nucleotide sequence: TGTGCCAGCAGTTTATTCAGAAACACTGAAGCTTTCTTT. Translated, it gives CASSLFRNTEAFF. This sequence joins TRBV27 and TRBJ1-1; D is undetermined. The ends were cut back, 1 base at V and 2 bases at J, with 5 bases in the middle. Germline assignment: CDR1 MNHEY and CDR2 SMNVEV (reference sequence). The CDR3 covers 13 residues.

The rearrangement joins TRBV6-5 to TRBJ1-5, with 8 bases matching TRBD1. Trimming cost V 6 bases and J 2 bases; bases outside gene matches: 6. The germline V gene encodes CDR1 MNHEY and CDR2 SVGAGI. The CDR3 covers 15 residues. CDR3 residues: CASRKDRDRNQPQHF. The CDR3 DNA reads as TGTGCCAGCAGGAAGGACAGGGACCGCAATCAGCCCCAGCATTTT.

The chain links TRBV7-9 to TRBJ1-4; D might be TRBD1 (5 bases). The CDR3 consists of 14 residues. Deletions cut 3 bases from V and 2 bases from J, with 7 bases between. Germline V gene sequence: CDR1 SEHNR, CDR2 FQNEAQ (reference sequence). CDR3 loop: CASSLPGTNEKLFF. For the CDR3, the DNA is TGTGCCAGCAGCTTGCCAGGGACTAATGAAAAACTGTTTTTT.

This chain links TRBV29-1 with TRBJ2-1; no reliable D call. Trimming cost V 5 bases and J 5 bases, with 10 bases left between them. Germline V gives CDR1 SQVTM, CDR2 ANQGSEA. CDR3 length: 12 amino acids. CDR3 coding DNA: TGCAGCGTTCAAGCTACGAACAATGAGCAGTTCTTC. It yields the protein CSVQATNNEQFF.

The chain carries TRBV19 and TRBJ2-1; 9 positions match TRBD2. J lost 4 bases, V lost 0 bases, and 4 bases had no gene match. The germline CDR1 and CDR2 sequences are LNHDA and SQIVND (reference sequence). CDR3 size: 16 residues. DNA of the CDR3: TGTGCCAGTAGTATAGAGGCTAGCGGGGATTACAATGAGCAGTTCTTC. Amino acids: CASSIEASGDYNEQFF.

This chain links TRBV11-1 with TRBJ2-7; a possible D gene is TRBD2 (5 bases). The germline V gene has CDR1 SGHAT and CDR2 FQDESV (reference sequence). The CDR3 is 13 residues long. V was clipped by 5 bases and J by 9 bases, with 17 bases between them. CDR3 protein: CASSPDGFEGQYF. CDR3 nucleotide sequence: TGTGCCAGCAGCCCGGACGGGTTTGAGGGGCAGTACTTC.

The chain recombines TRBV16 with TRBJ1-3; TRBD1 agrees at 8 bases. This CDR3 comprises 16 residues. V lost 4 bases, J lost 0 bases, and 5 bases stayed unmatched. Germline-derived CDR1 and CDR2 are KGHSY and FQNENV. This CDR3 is CASSLRTGPSGNTIYF. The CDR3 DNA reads TGTGCCAGCAGCCTCCGGACAGGGCCCTCTGGAAACACCATATATTTT.

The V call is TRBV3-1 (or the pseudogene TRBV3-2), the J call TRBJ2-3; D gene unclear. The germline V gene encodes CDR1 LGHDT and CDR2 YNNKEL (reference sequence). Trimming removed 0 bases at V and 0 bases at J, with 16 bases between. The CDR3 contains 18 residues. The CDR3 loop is CASSQEVLVSGSTDTQYF. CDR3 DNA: TGTGCCAGCAGCCAAGAGGTCTTGGTATCCGGTAGCACAGATACGCAGTATTTT.